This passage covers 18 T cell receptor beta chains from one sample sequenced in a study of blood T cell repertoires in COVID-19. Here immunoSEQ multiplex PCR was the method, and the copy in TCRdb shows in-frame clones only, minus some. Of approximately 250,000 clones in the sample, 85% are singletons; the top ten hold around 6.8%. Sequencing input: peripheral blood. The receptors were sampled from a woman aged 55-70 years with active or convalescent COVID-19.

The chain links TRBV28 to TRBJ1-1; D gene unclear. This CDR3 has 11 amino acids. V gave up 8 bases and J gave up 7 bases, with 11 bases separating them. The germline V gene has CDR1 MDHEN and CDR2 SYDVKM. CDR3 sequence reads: CASEAAREAFF. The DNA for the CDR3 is TGTGCCAGCGAGGCAGCCCGTGAAGCTTTCTTT.

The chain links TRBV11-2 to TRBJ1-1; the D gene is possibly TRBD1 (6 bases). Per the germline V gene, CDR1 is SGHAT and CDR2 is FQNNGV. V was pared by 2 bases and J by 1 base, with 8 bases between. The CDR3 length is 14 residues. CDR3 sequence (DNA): TGTGCCAGCAGCTTAACAGGGAGGAACACTGAAGCTTTCTTT. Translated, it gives CASSLTGRNTEAFF.

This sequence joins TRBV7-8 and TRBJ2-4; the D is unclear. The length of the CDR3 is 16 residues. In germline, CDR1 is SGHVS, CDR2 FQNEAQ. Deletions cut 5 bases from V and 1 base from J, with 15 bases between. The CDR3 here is CASSPHPPKAKNIQYF. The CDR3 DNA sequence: TGTGCCAGCAGCCCACACCCCCCGAAGGCCAAAAACATTCAGTACTTC.

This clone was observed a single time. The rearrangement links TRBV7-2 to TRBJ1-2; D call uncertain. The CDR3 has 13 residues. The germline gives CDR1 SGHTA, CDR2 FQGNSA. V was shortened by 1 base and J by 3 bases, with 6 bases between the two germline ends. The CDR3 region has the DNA TGTGCCAGCAGCTTAGTGGCAGACTATGGCTACACCTTC. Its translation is CASSLVADYGYTF. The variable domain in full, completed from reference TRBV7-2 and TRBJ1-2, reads GAGVSQSPSNKVTEKGKDVELRCDPISGHTALYWYRQSLGQGLEFLIYFQGNSAPDKSGLPSDRFSAERTGGSVSTLTIQRTQQEDSAVYLCASSLVADYGYTFGSGTRLTVV.

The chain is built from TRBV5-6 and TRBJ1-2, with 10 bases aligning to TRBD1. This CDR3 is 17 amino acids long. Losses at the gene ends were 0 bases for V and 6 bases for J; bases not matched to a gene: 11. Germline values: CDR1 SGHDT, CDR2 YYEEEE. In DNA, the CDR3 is TGTGCCAGCAGCTTGGGGGGATTCCGGGACAGGGGCCATGGCTACACCTTC. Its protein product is CASSLGGFRDRGHGYTF.

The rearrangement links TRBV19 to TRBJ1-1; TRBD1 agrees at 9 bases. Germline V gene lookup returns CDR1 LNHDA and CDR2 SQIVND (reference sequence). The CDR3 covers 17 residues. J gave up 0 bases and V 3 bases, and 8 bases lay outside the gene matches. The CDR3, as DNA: TGTGCCAGTAGTATCGGGACAGGGAGAGTTATGAACACTGAAGCTTTCTTT. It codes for CASSIGTGRVMNTEAFF.

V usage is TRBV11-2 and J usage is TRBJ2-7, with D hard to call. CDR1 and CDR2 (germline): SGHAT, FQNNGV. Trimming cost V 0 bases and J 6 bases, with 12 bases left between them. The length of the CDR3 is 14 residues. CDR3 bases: TGTGCCAGCAGCTTAGAAGTTTCCAGGCGCGAGCAGTACTTC. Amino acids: CASSLEVSRREQYF.

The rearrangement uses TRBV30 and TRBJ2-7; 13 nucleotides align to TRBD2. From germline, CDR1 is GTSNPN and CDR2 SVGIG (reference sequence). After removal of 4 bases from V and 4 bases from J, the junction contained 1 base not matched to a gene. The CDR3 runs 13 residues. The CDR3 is CAWTGLAGYEQYF. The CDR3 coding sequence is TGTGCCTGGACGGGACTAGCGGGGTACGAGCAGTACTTC.

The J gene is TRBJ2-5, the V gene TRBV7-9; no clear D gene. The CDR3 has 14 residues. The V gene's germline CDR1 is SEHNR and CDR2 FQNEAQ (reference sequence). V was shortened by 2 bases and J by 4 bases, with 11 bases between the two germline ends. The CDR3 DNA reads TGTGCCAGCAGCTTATCCTACGTACTAGAGACCCAGTACTTC. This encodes CASSLSYVLETQYF.

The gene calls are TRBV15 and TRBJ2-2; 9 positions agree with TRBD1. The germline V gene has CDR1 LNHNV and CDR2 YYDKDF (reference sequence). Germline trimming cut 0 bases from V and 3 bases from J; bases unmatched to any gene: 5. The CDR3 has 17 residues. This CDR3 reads CATSRDGTGIHTGELFF. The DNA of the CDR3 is TGTGCCACCAGCAGAGACGGGACAGGGATACACACCGGGGAGCTGTTTTTT.

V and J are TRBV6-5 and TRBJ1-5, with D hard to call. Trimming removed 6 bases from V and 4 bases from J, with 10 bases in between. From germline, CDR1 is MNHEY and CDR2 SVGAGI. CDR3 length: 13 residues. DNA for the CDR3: TGTGCCAGCAGAAGCAACCTGAATCAGCCCCAGCATTTT. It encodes CASRSNLNQPQHF.

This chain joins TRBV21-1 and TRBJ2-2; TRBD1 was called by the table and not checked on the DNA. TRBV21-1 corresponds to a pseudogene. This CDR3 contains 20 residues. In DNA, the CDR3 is TGTGCCAGCAGCCTAGGGGCGGCAGACCGGACCCCTTCGAACACCGGGGAGCTGTTTTTT. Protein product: CASSLGAADRTPSNTGELFF.

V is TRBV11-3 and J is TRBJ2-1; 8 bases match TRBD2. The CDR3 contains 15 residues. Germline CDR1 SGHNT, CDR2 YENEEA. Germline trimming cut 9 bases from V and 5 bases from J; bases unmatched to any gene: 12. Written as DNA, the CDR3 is TGTGCCAGTTCGGATAGCGGGAAAGTCAACAATGAGCAGTTCTTC. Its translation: CASSDSGKVNNEQFF.

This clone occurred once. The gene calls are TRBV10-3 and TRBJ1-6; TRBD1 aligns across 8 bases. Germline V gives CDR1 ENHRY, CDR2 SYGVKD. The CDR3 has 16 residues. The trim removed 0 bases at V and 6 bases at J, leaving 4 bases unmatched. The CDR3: CAISESLGQGNSPLHF. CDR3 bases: TGTGCCATCAGTGAGTCTCTAGGACAGGGTAATTCACCCCTCCACTTT.

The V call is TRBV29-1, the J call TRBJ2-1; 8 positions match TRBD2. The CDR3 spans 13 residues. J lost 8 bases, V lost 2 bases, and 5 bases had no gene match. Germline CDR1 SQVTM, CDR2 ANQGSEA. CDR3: CSVELGLADEQFF. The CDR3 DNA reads TGCAGCGTTGAACTTGGACTAGCCGATGAGCAGTTCTTC.

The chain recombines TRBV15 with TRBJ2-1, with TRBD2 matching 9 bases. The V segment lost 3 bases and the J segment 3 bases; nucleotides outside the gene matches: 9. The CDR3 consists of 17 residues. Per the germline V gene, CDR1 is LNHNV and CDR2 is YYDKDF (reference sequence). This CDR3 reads CATSRETGLANYNEQFF. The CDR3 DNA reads TGTGCCACCAGCAGGGAAACGGGACTAGCTAACTACAATGAGCAGTTCTTC.

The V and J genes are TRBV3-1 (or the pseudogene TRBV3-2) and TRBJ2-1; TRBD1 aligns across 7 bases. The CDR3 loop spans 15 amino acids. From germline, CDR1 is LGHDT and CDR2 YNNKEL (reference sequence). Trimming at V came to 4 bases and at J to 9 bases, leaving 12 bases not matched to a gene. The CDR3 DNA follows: TGTGCCAGCAGCCGTGAGGGGGCGTCTATTCCTGAGCAGTTCTTC. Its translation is CASSREGASIPEQFF.

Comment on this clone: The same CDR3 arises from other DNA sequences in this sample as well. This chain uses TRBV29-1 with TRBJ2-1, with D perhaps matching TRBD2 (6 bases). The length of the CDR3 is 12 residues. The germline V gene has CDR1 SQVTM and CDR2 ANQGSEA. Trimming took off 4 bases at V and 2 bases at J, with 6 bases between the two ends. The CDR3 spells CSVGGAYNEQFF. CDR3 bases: TGCAGCGTTGGGGGGGCCTACAATGAGCAGTTCTTC.